The 31 T cell receptor beta chains reported below all come from one sample, sequenced in a study of T-cell reconstitution after alpha-beta-depleted transplantation in children. It was with unique molecular identifiers that the TCRbeta library was prepared. A single record per CDR3 protein comes from TCRdb applying MiXCR to the PCR reads. The table lists 200,000 to 250,000 distinct CDR3 sequences, about 11% of them singletons, with roughly 27% in the top ten. The sequenced sample was PBMCs, obtained before TCRalphabeta/CD19-depleted stem cell transplant. Source of these receptors: a child under three years old with acute myeloid leukemia, due to receive a stem cell transplant.

Ten or more counts support this clonotype. V and J are TRBV4-3 and TRBJ2-3; no definite D call. Trimming cost V 0 bases and J 2 bases, with 6 bases left between them. Germline assignment: CDR1 LGHNA and CDR2 YSLEER. The CDR3 loop spans 14 amino acids. In nucleotides, the CDR3 is TGCGCCAGCAGCCAAGACCATATCACAGATACGCAGTATTTT. Residues: CASSQDHITDTQYF.

Ten or more counts support this clonotype. This rearrangement joins TRBV20-1 to TRBJ2-7; 11 bases are a match to TRBD2. Trimming cost V 6 bases and J 9 bases; bases outside gene matches: 10. The germline gives CDR1 DFQATT, CDR2 SNEGSKA (reference sequence). This CDR3 spans 13 amino acids. The DNA of the CDR3 is TGCAGTGCGGAGGGACTAGCGGACCGTACGCAGTACTTC. Translating gives CSAEGLADRTQYF.

The chain uses TRBV18 and TRBJ2-1, with TRBD2 matching over 10 bases. Trimming at V came to 6 bases and at J to 5 bases, leaving 13 bases not matched to a gene. This CDR3 is 17 amino acids long. Germline V gene sequence: CDR1 KGHSH, CDR2 LQKENI. This CDR3 is CASSQRTSGPRDNEQFF. CDR3 DNA sequence: TGTGCCAGCTCTCAACGGACTAGCGGCCCTAGGGACAATGAGCAGTTCTTC. Full variable domain (outside the CDR3, taken from reference TRBV18 and TRBJ2-1): NAGVMQNPRHLVRRRGQEARLRCSPMKGHSHVYWYRQLPEEGLKFMVYLQKENIIDESGMPKERFSAEFPKEGPSILRIQQVVRGDSAAYFCASSQRTSGPRDNEQFFGPGTRLTVL.

This clonotype was detected only a few times. CDR3 coding DNA: TGTGCCAGCAGTGAGGGGACTAGCGGGGGAAATGAGCAGTTCTTC. Protein product: CASSEGTSGGNEQFF. The chain carries TRBV2 and TRBJ2-1, with TRBD2 matching over 14 bases. V lost 3 bases and J lost 7; bases outside the gene matches: 2. The V gene's germline CDR1 is SNHLY and CDR2 FYNNEI. The CDR3 sequence is 15 residues long. The whole variable domain, remainder taken from reference TRBV2 and TRBJ2-1, is EPEVTQTPSHQVTQMGQEVILRCVPISNHLYFYWYRQILGQKVEFLVSFYNNEISEKSEIFDDQFSVERPDGSNFTLKIRSTKLEDSAMYFCASSEGTSGGNEQFFGPGTRLTVL.

This clonotype was detected only once. The chain recombines TRBV2 with TRBJ2-3; perhaps D is TRBD1 or TRBD2 (6 bases each). The CDR3 sequence is 15 residues long. Looked up from germline, CDR1 is SNHLY and CDR2 is FYNNEI. Between the trimmed V and J ends, which lost 4 bases and 2 bases, there was a span of 13 bases. Written as DNA, the CDR3 is TGTGCCAGCAGTGCCGACGGGGGCCCCACAGATACGCAGTATTTT. It yields the protein CASSADGGPTDTQYF.

This clonotype was seen at least ten times. The CDR3 DNA follows: TGTGCCAGCAGCCCCGGTGGCGGACTAGCAAACAATGAGCAGTTCTTC. It is translated as CASSPGGGLANNEQFF. The V and J genes are TRBV7-3 and TRBJ2-1; 8 nucleotides agree with TRBD2. In germline, CDR1 is SGHTA, CDR2 FQGTGA. This CDR3 spans 16 amino acids. Germline trimming cut 5 bases from V and 5 bases from J; bases unmatched to any gene: 11.

This clonotype was seen repeatedly, ten times or more. V usage is TRBV28 and J usage is TRBJ2-5; a weak D match, TRBD1 (6 bases). V shed 4 bases and J shed 6 bases, with 15 bases lying between them. In germline, CDR1 is MDHEN, CDR2 SYDVKM. This CDR3 comprises 14 residues. For the CDR3, the DNA is TGTGCCAGCAGTTCCGGGACATCGTTAAAGACCCAGTACTTC. It specifies CASSSGTSLKTQYF.

This clonotype has ten or more counts. J is TRBJ1-1 and V is TRBV20-1; unclear D gene. V gave up 6 bases and J gave up 6 bases, with 26 bases separating them. The CDR3 loop spans 16 amino acids. CDR1 is DFQATT, CDR2 SNEGSKA, per germline (reference sequence). The CDR3 DNA sequence: TGCAGTGCCGCAATCTTATCTTCCGACGGGGTCGCTGAAGCTTTCTTT. Translated, it gives CSAAILSSDGVAEAFF.

In this sample, this clonotype turned up many times. The CDR3 bases are TGTGCCAGCAGCTTAAGGTCATTAGGTATAGATACGCAGTATTTT. Translating it yields CASSLRSLGIDTQYF. This chain connects TRBV7-9 to TRBJ2-3, with no clear D. The V gene's germline CDR1 is SEHNR and CDR2 FQNEAQ (reference sequence). The V and J ends lost 2 bases and 5 bases respectively, with 14 bases between them. This CDR3 region has 15 residues.

This clonotype was picked up many times. The DNA for the CDR3 is TGTGCCAGCAGTCCCGGGGGGCACACTGAAGCTTTCTTT. Amino acids: CASSPGGHTEAFF. The rearrangement joins TRBV2 to TRBJ1-1; tentative D call: TRBD1 (6 bases). Germline V CDR1 and CDR2: SNHLY, FYNNEI. Trimming took 5 bases from V and 3 from J, leaving 10 bases between them. This CDR3 is 13 amino acids long.

This chain joins TRBV7-3 and TRBJ2-3; 9 positions match TRBD1. Germline V lookup: CDR1 SGHTA, CDR2 FQGTGA. V dropped 5 bases and J dropped 6; count of bases not matched to a gene: 15. The CDR3 is made up of 17 amino acids. The DNA of the CDR3 is TGTGCCAGCAGCCCCCAGGCTCAGGACAGGGGTTACGATACGCAGTATTTT. It is translated as CASSPQAQDRGYDTQYF.

At least ten counts were recorded for this clonotype. The CDR3 region has the DNA TGTGCCAGCACCTCTGACCTAGACAGAACAGATACGCAGTATTTT. Its protein product is CASTSDLDRTDTQYF. This chain links TRBV3-1 with TRBJ2-3; perhaps TRBD1 as D (5 bases). CDR1 is LGHDT, CDR2 YNNKEL, per germline (reference sequence). Trimming removed 7 bases from V and 3 bases from J, with 17 bases in between. This CDR3 contains 15 residues.

This clonotype was detected a few times. The chain couples TRBV3-1 to TRBJ2-1; D possibly corresponds to TRBD1 (5 bases). CDR1 is LGHDT and CDR2 is YNNKEL in the germline V gene (reference sequence). The length of the CDR3 is 15 residues. V dropped 4 bases and J dropped 6 bases, with 16 bases sitting between them. The CDR3 region has the DNA TGTGCCAGCAGCCCCTCCGACAGATTTGGCAATGAGCAGTTCTTC. This codes for CASSPSDRFGNEQFF.

This clonotype came up many times. The chain joins TRBV24-1 to TRBJ2-1, with D possibly being TRBD1 or TRBD2 (6 bases each). Trimming removed 5 bases at V and 1 base at J, with 14 bases between. CDR1 and CDR2 (germline): KGHDR, SFDVKD. This CDR3 contains 16 residues. CDR3 sequence reads: CATSVSAGHSYNEQFF. DNA for the CDR3: TGTGCCACCAGTGTCTCCGCGGGACATTCCTACAATGAGCAGTTCTTC.

This clonotype was seen at least ten times. The J gene is TRBJ2-1, the V gene TRBV10-3; no firm D call. CDR3 length: 11 amino acids. Germline V CDR1 and CDR2: ENHRY, SYGVKD. V dropped 5 bases and J dropped 9 bases, with 8 bases sitting between them. CDR3 nucleotide sequence: TGTGCCATCAGTCTACCGCCTGAGCAGTTCTTC. Its protein is CAISLPPEQFF.

This clonotype has a count of ten or more. V and J are TRBV3-1 and TRBJ2-7; TRBD2 aligns across 8 bases. The CDR3 is made up of 15 amino acids. V shed 5 bases, J shed 3 bases, and the junction held 9 bases outside the gene matches. Germline V lookup: CDR1 LGHDT, CDR2 YNNKEL (reference sequence). This CDR3 is CASSLTSSGSYEQYF. For the CDR3, the DNA is TGTGCCAGCAGCTTGACCTCCAGCGGGAGCTACGAGCAGTACTTC.

The chain has TRBV12-1 and TRBJ2-5. TRBV12-1 has pseudogene status. This CDR3 has 13 residues. The CDR3 DNA sequence: TGTGCCAGCAGCTTTCTGCTCCAAGAGACCCAGTACTTC. This sequence encodes CASSFLLQETQYF.

In its sample, this clonotype was seen many times. The J gene is TRBJ1-2, the V gene TRBV12-3 or TRBV12-4; D remains ambiguous. This CDR3 region has 13 residues. Between the trimmed V and J ends, which lost 3 bases and 5 bases, there was a span of 10 bases. The CDR3, as DNA: TGTGCCAGCAGTTTCGGCAGCCCGTATGGCTACACCTTC. This encodes CASSFGSPYGYTF.

In its sample, this clonotype was seen many times. This sequence joins TRBV20-1 and TRBJ2-1; 8 nucleotides match TRBD2. The V segment lost 4 bases and the J segment 2 bases; nucleotides outside the gene matches: 4. The germline V gene has CDR1 DFQATT and CDR2 SNEGSKA (reference sequence). The CDR3 is 14 amino acids. The CDR3 loop reads CSAKSGLAYNEQFF. The CDR3 region has the DNA TGCAGTGCTAAATCGGGACTAGCCTACAATGAGCAGTTCTTC.

A remark on this clonotype: Lacking the conserved final phenylalanine or tryptophan, this CDR3 likely reflects a read error. The gene calls are TRBV3-1 and TRBJ2-2; 11 bases match TRBD2. V was clipped by 7 bases and J by 6 bases; unmatched bases: 7. The CDR3 runs 15 residues. The germline gives CDR1 LGHDT, CDR2 YNNKEL (reference sequence). The CDR3 is CASIPLAGDAGELFL. The CDR3, as DNA: TGTGCCAGCATCCCACTAGCGGGGGACGCCGGGGAGCTGTTTCTT.

The chain carries TRBV12-3 or TRBV12-4 and TRBJ2-1, with D perhaps assigned TRBD1 or TRBD2 (7 bases each). V was clipped by 5 bases and J by 9 bases, with 29 bases between them. This CDR3 has 18 residues. CDR3 DNA: TGTGCCAGCAGTCGAGGGAGGGGGCTAGCGTCGGAATTCGGTGAGCAGTTCTTC. It encodes CASSRGRGLASEFGEQFF.

This clonotype was seen just once. The CDR3 coding sequence is TGTGCCAGCAGCCAAGATTTCTTCAGGGTCGATGGCTACACCTTC. This encodes CASSQDFFRVDGYTF. This rearrangement joins TRBV4-2 to TRBJ1-2; D possibly corresponds to TRBD1 (5 bases). Per germline, CDR1 LGHNA and CDR2 YNFKEQ. The CDR3 has 15 amino acids. Trimming shortened V by 0 bases and J by 6 bases, and 14 bases separated the two germline ends.

This clonotype occurred many times. The genes are TRBV3-1 and TRBJ1-1; TRBD1 agrees at 7 bases. Unmatched junction bases numbered 8, after V lost 3 bases and J lost 4 bases. CDR1 and CDR2 (germline): LGHDT, YNNKEL (reference sequence). CDR3 size: 15 residues. CDR3: CASSQFFRQGTEAFF. CDR3 nucleotides: TGTGCCAGCAGCCAGTTCTTCAGACAGGGCACTGAAGCTTTCTTT.

This clonotype was picked up many times. This chain joins TRBV27 and TRBJ1-4, with D unresolved. The CDR3 consists of 14 residues. Trimming took 6 bases from V and 8 from J, leaving 16 bases between them. Germline CDR1 is MNHEY and CDR2 is SMNVEV (reference sequence). The CDR3 DNA is TGTGCCAGCAGCTCTGCACAGCAGGAAGAAAAACTGTTTTTT. Translating it yields CASSSAQQEEKLFF.

This clonotype was seen only a few times. The chain joins TRBV20-1 to TRBJ2-2; a weak D match, TRBD2 (5 bases). Trimming left V 1 base short and J 5 bases short, with 11 bases between. The CDR3 loop spans 14 amino acids. Looked up from germline, CDR1 is DFQATT and CDR2 is SNEGSKA (reference sequence). The CDR3 loop is CSARVGRLTGELFF. The CDR3 DNA sequence: TGCAGTGCTAGAGTGGGGAGATTGACCGGGGAGCTGTTTTTT.

With respect to this clonotype: The junction departs from the called germline gene at one end, perhaps through a read error. The chain is built from TRBV4-2 and TRBJ2-7; D gene ambiguous. The CDR3 extends over 13 amino acids. Germline CDR1 LGHNA, CDR2 YNFKEQ. The CDR3 coding sequence is TGTGCCATCAGCCTCGGGCCGTCCTACGAGCAGTACTTC. This sequence encodes CAISLGPSYEQYF.

With regard to this clonotype: This may come from a read error, since a much larger clone is one base off. The chain recombines TRBV20-1 with TRBJ2-5; 10 bases line up with TRBD2. This CDR3 contains 14 residues. Germline CDR1 and CDR2: DFQATT and SNEGSKA (reference sequence). The CDR3 DNA sequence: TGCAGTGCTAGACGGTCTAGCGGGAGAGAGACCCGGTACTTC. Its protein is CSARRSSGRETRYF.

This clonotype was seen ten or more times. The rearrangement uses TRBV7-9 and TRBJ1-1; 7 positions agree with TRBD1. With 5 bases clipped from V and 10 bases from J, the junction kept 10 bases outside the gene matches. CDR1 and CDR2 (germline): SEHNR, FQNEAQ (reference sequence). There are 13 residues in the CDR3. The CDR3 coding sequence is TGTGCCAGCAGCCCTCTGGGACAGTCGGGAGCTTTCTTT. Its protein product is CASSPLGQSGAFF.

In this sample, this clonotype turned up many times. This chain uses TRBV5-8 with TRBJ1-4; 8 bases fit TRBD1. Germline trimming cut 4 bases from V and 6 bases from J; bases unmatched to any gene: 8. The CDR3 is made up of 15 amino acids. CDR1 is SGHTS and CDR2 is YDEGEE in the germline V gene. This CDR3 is CASSLVGQEYEKLFF. CDR3 in DNA: TGTGCCAGCAGCCTTGTGGGACAGGAATATGAAAAACTGTTTTTT.

The table lists this clonotype with many counts. This chain uses TRBV20-1 with TRBJ2-2, with a weak D call TRBD2 (6 bases). CDR1 is DFQATT, CDR2 SNEGSKA, per germline (reference sequence). CDR3 length: 15 amino acids. V dropped 0 bases and J dropped 0 bases, with 8 bases sitting between them. The DNA of the CDR3 is TGCAGTGCTAGAGAACTAGCCGCGAACACCGGGGAGCTGTTTTTT. Its protein is CSARELAANTGELFF.

In the case of this clonotype: This may come from a read error, since a much larger clone is one base off. The V gene is TRBV5-1, the J gene TRBJ2-2; a possible D gene is TRBD2 (5 bases). The CDR3 totals 14 residues. Germline CDR1 is SGHRS and CDR2 is YFSETQ. CDR3 bases: TGCGCCAGCAGCTTGGGGACTCCCACCGGGGAGCTGCTTTTT. This sequence encodes CASSLGTPTGELLF.